The T cell receptor (beta chain) described here comes from a study of T cells after yellow fever vaccination. General observations from the study: On re-exposure, the response was weaker but peaked faster, at day 5 versus 15.

Germline lookup yields CDR1 SGHRS and CDR2 YFSETQ. The CDR3 has 13 amino acids. Trimming left V 5 bases short and J 4 bases short, with 12 bases between. TCR cDNA, made by 5'RACE template switching, carried an added universal primer site and UMIs. Using its own MiXCR run on the 5' RACE reads, TCRdb lists one record per CDR3 protein. The table lists around 530,000 distinct CDR3 sequences, less than 20% of them singletons, with 17% in the top ten. In regard to this clonotype: The antigen remains undetermined.

J is TRBJ2-5 and V is TRBV5-1; possible D gene TRBD1, 6 bases. Here the sequenced sample was PBMCs, taken about 5 days after the first yellow fever vaccination. The receptor's source is a man aged 18 to 29 who received the YFV17D yellow fever vaccine. CDR3 bases: TGCGCCAGCAGAACAGGGATCGGAGAGACCCAGTACTTC. Encoded protein: CASRTGIGETQYF.